The next 2 T cell receptor beta chains were all read from a single sample in a study of cytomegalovirus exposure and HLA in healthy donors. Use of 60 Vbeta and 13 Jbeta primers characterized the PCR. Profiled with immunoSEQ multiplex PCR; TCRdb holds only in-frame clones, not every one. This sample has approximately 200,000 clones, with 79% found just once. The sample consisted of PBMCs. These receptors were obtained from a girl under 18 in good health and CMV-seropositive.

The chain is built from TRBV5-8 and TRBJ2-1; D perhaps matches TRBD1 (6 bases). Germline V gene data show CDR1 as SGHTS and CDR2 as YDEGEE. The V end was cut by 0 bases, the J end by 7 bases, with 11 bases between. The CDR3 loop spans 14 amino acids. CDR3 region: CASSLDRVGNEQFF. CDR3 DNA sequence: TGTGCCAGCAGCTTGGACAGGGTGGGGAATGAGCAGTTCTTC.

J is TRBJ1-3 and V is TRBV5-5; D unresolved. The germline V gene encodes CDR1 SGHKS and CDR2 YYEKEE (reference sequence). Between the trimmed V and J ends, which lost 0 bases and 4 bases, there was a span of 5 bases. The CDR3 length is 13 residues. CDR3 in DNA: TGTGCCAGCAGCTTGGCGAGCGGAAACACCATATATTTT. Translated: CASSLASGNTIYF.